The 31 T cell receptor beta chains given below trace back to one sample, sequenced in a study of cytomegalovirus exposure and HLA in healthy donors. Primers included in the PCR were 60 Vbeta and 13 Jbeta primers. Clones were read by immunoSEQ multiplex PCR, and TCRdb kept only the in-frame ones, dropping some. The sample lists 100,000 to 150,000 clones, 75% to 80% seen once, with 3.6% in the top ten. The specimen was PBMCs. The receptor set was obtained from a man aged 35-49 years in good health and CMV-seronegative.

V is TRBV5-6 and J is TRBJ1-1; TRBD1 matches 7 bases. The CDR3 is 14 amino acids. From germline, CDR1 is SGHDT and CDR2 YYEEEE. The junction had 8 bases not matched to a gene; V was cut back by 5 bases and J by 4 bases. CDR3: CASRLTGMSTEAFF. The CDR3 bases are TGTGCCAGCAGATTGACAGGGATGTCCACTGAAGCTTTCTTT.

The chain links TRBV11-3 to TRBJ2-5, with 7 bases identical to TRBD1. The CDR3 contains 14 residues. Germline V gene data show CDR1 as SGHNT and CDR2 as YENEEA. V was pared by 2 bases and J by 5 bases, with 5 bases of the junction left unmatched. CDR3 sequence reads: CASSLRGQYETQYF. In DNA, the CDR3 is TGTGCCAGCAGCTTAAGGGGACAGTATGAGACCCAGTACTTC.

J is TRBJ2-5 and V is TRBV4-3; TRBD1 is a possible D gene (5 bases). With the DNA end fitting TRBJ2-7 better, the J assignment may be wrong. Germline values: CDR1 LGHNA, CDR2 YSLEER. The CDR3 is made up of 15 amino acids. The CDR3 sequence: CASSQRKGESYEQYF. The CDR3, as DNA: TGCGCCAGCAGCCAGAGGAAAGGGGAATCCTACGAGCAGTACTTC.

The V gene is TRBV7-9, the J gene TRBJ1-6; D gene ambiguous. The CDR3 is 14 amino acids. The ends were cut back, 3 bases at V and 4 bases at J, with 7 bases in the middle. Germline CDR1 reads SEHNR; CDR2 reads FQNEAQ (reference sequence). CDR3 sequence (DNA): TGTGCCAGCAGCTTGTTGGAGTATAATTCACCCCTCCACTTT. It is translated as CASSLLEYNSPLHF.

The rearrangement links TRBV6-6 to TRBJ1-1; D is undetermined. Trimming took off 2 bases at V and 2 bases at J, with 9 bases between the two ends. Germline-derived CDR1 and CDR2 are MNHNY and SVGAGI (reference sequence). The CDR3 is 14 residues long. Written as DNA, the CDR3 is TGTGCCAGCAGTTACATTCCGGGAAACACTGAAGCTTTCTTT. Translated: CASSYIPGNTEAFF.

The CDR3 sequence is CASIGNGANVLTF. The CDR3 DNA sequence: TGTGCCAGCATCGGGAATGGGGCCAACGTCCTGACTTTC. The chain has TRBV2 and TRBJ2-6; TRBD2 might be the D (5 bases). The germline gives CDR1 SNHLY, CDR2 FYNNEI. This CDR3 is 13 amino acids long. The V gene lost 7 bases and the J gene lost 3 bases, with 7 bases spanning the gap.

V and J are TRBV11-2 and TRBJ1-2, with D tentatively TRBD1 (5 bases). CDR3 length: 14 residues. Per germline, CDR1 SGHAT and CDR2 FQNNGV. V was clipped by 4 bases and J by 4 bases, with 13 bases between them. The CDR3 loop reads CASSSQSQGYGYTF. The CDR3 bases are TGTGCCAGCAGCTCCCAGTCGCAGGGCTATGGCTACACCTTC. Based on the CDR3 plus reference TRBV11-2 and TRBJ1-2, the full variable domain is EAGVAQSPRYKIIEKRQSVAFWCNPISGHATLYWYQQILGQGPKLLIQFQNNGVVDDSQLPKDRFSAERLKGVDSTLKIQPAKLEDSAVYLCASSSQSQGYGYTFGSGTRLTVV.

V and J are TRBV15 and TRBJ2-1, with 7 bases matching TRBD2. V shed 0 bases and J 4 bases; nucleotides not matched to a gene: 9. Germline CDR1 LNHNV, CDR2 YYDKDF (reference sequence). CDR3 length: 17 amino acids. The DNA for the CDR3 is TGTGCCACCAGCAGAGATAAGCGAGCGGGAACTTACAATGAGCAGTTCTTC. It is translated as CATSRDKRAGTYNEQFF.

This clone was detected only a few times. The CDR3 protein is CASSPLFSGGSYEQYF. The CDR3 region has the DNA TGTGCCAGCTCACCACTCTTTTCCGGGGGAAGCTACGAGCAGTACTTC. This rearrangement joins TRBV18 to TRBJ2-7, with D maybe TRBD2 (6 bases). The CDR3 extends over 16 amino acids. Trimming pared 1 base from V and 3 bases from J, leaving 16 bases between. From germline, CDR1 is KGHSH and CDR2 LQKENI.

The CDR3 coding sequence is TGTGCCAGCAGCTCTGAGTTGCAGTACTTC. Protein product: CASSSELQYF. This sequence joins TRBV11-2 and TRBJ2-5; D ambiguous. The germline CDR1 and CDR2 sequences are SGHAT and FQNNGV. The CDR3 has 10 amino acids. V was trimmed by 4 bases and J by 11 bases, leaving 8 bases between them.

This clone was counted between two and nine times. The chain uses TRBV7-2 and TRBJ1-2; 7 nucleotides agree with TRBD1. CDR1 is SGHTA and CDR2 is FQGNSA in the germline V gene. J was trimmed by 2 bases and V by 7 bases; bases with no gene match: 7. CDR3 length: 14 residues. This chain's CDR3 is CASTRGGTNYGYTF. The CDR3 DNA follows: TGTGCCAGCACCCGAGGGGGCACGAACTATGGCTACACCTTC.

Only one count was recorded for this clone. This chain connects TRBV6-6 to TRBJ1-2; D not resolved. Germline lookup yields CDR1 MNHNY and CDR2 SVGAGI (reference sequence). The CDR3 is made up of 14 amino acids. The V and J ends lost 6 bases and 4 bases respectively, with 15 bases between them. CDR3 loop: CASSDLVSPYGYTF. The CDR3 DNA reads TGTGCCAGCAGCGACTTGGTCAGCCCCTATGGCTACACCTTC.

In its sample, this clone was seen a few times. The V and J genes are TRBV7-2 and TRBJ1-2; 7 nucleotides line up with TRBD1. J lost 8 bases, V lost 5 bases, and 17 bases had no gene match. CDR1 and CDR2 (germline): SGHTA, FQGNSA. This CDR3 comprises 16 residues. The DNA of the CDR3 is TGTGCCAGCAGCCAACGATCCGGGACAGCCGGGGAGGGCTACACCTTC. This sequence encodes CASSQRSGTAGEGYTF.

The chain links TRBV4-3 to TRBJ2-1, with D tentatively TRBD1 (5 bases). This CDR3 spans 15 amino acids. The V gene lost 1 base and the J gene lost 4 bases, with 11 bases spanning the gap. The germline V gene encodes CDR1 LGHNA and CDR2 YSLEER. The CDR3 nucleotides read TGCGCCAGCAGCCAAGCCAGGGCAATATACAATGAGCAGTTCTTC. Translation gives CASSQARAIYNEQFF.

In its sample, this clone was seen once. The J gene is TRBJ2-3, the V gene TRBV27, with D hard to call. Per germline, CDR1 MNHEY and CDR2 SMNVEV (reference sequence). The germline V and J ends were trimmed by 6 bases and 4 bases, with 11 bases remaining between them. This CDR3 contains 13 residues. CDR3 DNA: TGTGCCAGCAGGTCGCACATCCCAGATACGCAGTATTTT. It translates to CASRSHIPDTQYF.

The table lists this clone with a few counts. The CDR3 sequence: CASSPDRDGEQYF. In nucleotides, the CDR3 is TGTGCCAGCAGTCCCGACAGGGACGGCGAGCAGTACTTC. The chain joins TRBV27 to TRBJ2-7; 7 bases are shared with TRBD1. The J segment lost 6 bases and the V segment lost 5 bases, leaving 7 bases of the junction unmatched. Germline CDR1 is MNHEY and CDR2 is SMNVEV (reference sequence). The CDR3 consists of 13 residues.

CDR3 protein: CASSSGQAVGELFF. As DNA, the CDR3 is TGTGCCAGCAGCTCGGGACAGGCGGTCGGGGAGCTGTTTTTT. V and J are TRBV5-6 and TRBJ2-2; 8 nucleotides line up with TRBD1. The CDR3 covers 14 residues. The J segment lost 7 bases and the V segment lost 3 bases, leaving 5 bases of the junction unmatched. Germline V CDR1 and CDR2: SGHDT, YYEEEE.

This clone was observed a single time. V and J are TRBV15 and TRBJ1-5; 9 bases align to TRBD1. From germline, CDR1 is LNHNV and CDR2 YYDKDF (reference sequence). V lost 0 bases, J lost 5 bases, and 5 bases stayed unmatched. The CDR3 extends over 16 amino acids. DNA for the CDR3: TGTGCCACCAGCAGAGAGAGGGGACAGGGATATCAGCCCCAGCATTTT. It codes for CATSRERGQGYQPQHF. Together with reference TRBV15 and TRBJ1-5, the CDR3 gives the full variable domain: DAMVIQNPRYQVTQFGKPVTLSCSQTLNHNVMYWYQQKSSQAPKLLFHYYDKDFNNEADTPDNFQSRRPNTSFCFLDIRSPGLGDTAMYLCATSRERGQGYQPQHFGDGTRLSIL.

The chain carries TRBV7-9 and TRBJ1-6; 8 nucleotides match TRBD1. Germline trimming cut 10 bases from V and 5 bases from J; bases unmatched to any gene: 16. The CDR3 extends over 17 amino acids. Germline V CDR1 and CDR2: SEHNR, FQNEAQ (reference sequence). The CDR3 DNA follows: TGTGCCACCCCTCGCAGGCAGGGGGCTACGGATAATTCACCCCTCCACTTT. It specifies CATPRRQGATDNSPLHF. Complete variable domain (other parts from reference TRBV7-9 and TRBJ1-6): DTGVSQNPRHKITKRGQNVTFRCDPISEHNRLYWYRQTLGQGPEFLTYFQNEAQLEKSRLLSDRFSAERPKGSFSTLEIQRTEQGDSAMYLCATPRRQGATDNSPLHFGNGTRLTVT.

This sequence joins TRBV7-8 and TRBJ2-7; D is perhaps TRBD1 (5 bases). V lost 3 bases and J 1 base, leaving 13 bases between the germline ends. Germline CDR1 reads SGHVS; CDR2 reads FQNEAQ. The CDR3 consists of 15 residues. The CDR3 DNA reads TGTGCCAGCAGCTTTCAGGTGGCAGGGTCCTACGAGCAGTACTTC. This translates into CASSFQVAGSYEQYF. Complete variable domain (other parts from reference TRBV7-8 and TRBJ2-7): GAGVSQSPRYKVAKRGQDVALRCDPISGHVSLFWYQQALGQGPEFLTYFQNEAQLDKSGLPSDRFFAERPEGSVSTLKIQRTQQEDSAVYLCASSFQVAGSYEQYFGPGTRLTVT.

The V and J genes are TRBV12-5 and TRBJ2-5; 15 nucleotides line up with TRBD2. There are 16 residues in the CDR3. CDR1 and CDR2 (germline): LGHNT, FRNRAP. J gave up 2 bases and V 4 bases, and 2 bases lay outside the gene matches. CDR3 coding DNA: TGTGCTAGTGGTTGGGGACTAGCGGGGGGACAAGAGACCCAGTACTTC. It is translated as CASGWGLAGGQETQYF.

The chain carries TRBV10-3 and TRBJ2-5; D possibly corresponds to TRBD1 (6 bases). The CDR3 has 13 residues. CDR1 and CDR2 from the germline V gene are ENHRY and SYGVKD. Trimming took 3 bases from V and 5 from J, leaving 10 bases between them. For the CDR3, the DNA is TGTGCCATCAGTGACGGCAGGGGCGAGACCCAGTACTTC. The encoded protein is CAISDGRGETQYF.

The CDR3 here is CASSLGTGGSYTF. In nucleotides, the CDR3 is TGTGCCAGCAGCTTGGGAACAGGGGGAAGTTACACCTTC. The chain links TRBV5-6 to TRBJ1-2; 8 bases match TRBD1. V shed 0 bases and J 11 bases; nucleotides not matched to a gene: 6. This CDR3 region has 13 residues. Germline values: CDR1 SGHDT, CDR2 YYEEEE.

V is TRBV19 and J is TRBJ2-2; 8 positions match TRBD1. Looked up from germline, CDR1 is LNHDA and CDR2 is SQIVND (reference sequence). After removal of 5 bases from V and 1 base from J, the junction contained 6 bases not matched to a gene. This CDR3 spans 16 amino acids. CDR3 coding DNA: TGTGCCAGTAGTCCGTGGACAGGGATGAACACCGGGGAGCTGTTTTTT. This codes for CASSPWTGMNTGELFF.

The rearrangement joins TRBV7-3 to TRBJ1-5, with TRBD1 matching over 7 bases. This CDR3 contains 14 residues. With 5 bases clipped from V and 4 bases from J, the junction kept 5 bases outside the gene matches. Germline CDR1 reads SGHTA; CDR2 reads FQGTGA. CDR3 region: CASSLQGTNQPQHF. Here the CDR3 DNA reads TGTGCCAGCAGCCTACAGGGGACGAATCAGCCCCAGCATTTT. Filled out from reference TRBV7-3 and TRBJ1-5, the complete variable domain reads GAGVSQTPSNKVTEKGKYVELRCDPISGHTALYWYRQSLGQGPEFLIYFQGTGAADDSGLPNDRFFAVRPEGSVSTLKIQRTERGDSAVYLCASSLQGTNQPQHFGDGTRLSIL.

Comments on this clone: Lacking the conserved final phenylalanine or tryptophan, this CDR3 likely reflects a read error. V and J are TRBV7-9 and TRBJ1-2; D uncertain. Looked up from germline, CDR1 is SEHNR and CDR2 is FQNEAQ (reference sequence). The CDR3 length is 13 residues. Trimming left V 0 bases short and J 8 bases short, with 10 bases between. CDR3: CASSLAGANGYTL. The CDR3 nucleotides read TGTGCCAGCAGCTTAGCGGGAGCGAACGGCTACACCCTC.

The rearrangement links TRBV7-2 to TRBJ1-2, with 7 bases that match TRBD1. Germline trimming cut 0 bases from V and 9 bases from J; bases unmatched to any gene: 13. CDR1 and CDR2 from the germline V gene are SGHTA and FQGNSA. The CDR3 spans 16 residues. The CDR3 bases are TGTGCCAGCAGCTTAGCAGTGAGACAGGGAGGTCGGTGCTACACCTTC. Translation gives CASSLAVRQGGRCYTF.

V and J are TRBV7-9 and TRBJ1-2, with 7 nucleotides matching TRBD1. The V gene end was trimmed by 4 bases and the J gene end by 8 bases; junction bases not matched to a gene: 1. CDR1 SEHNR and CDR2 FQNEAQ come from the germline V gene (reference sequence). This CDR3 comprises 11 residues. The CDR3, as DNA: TGTGCCAGCAGCTCAGGGGGAGGCTACACCTTC. Protein sequence: CASSSGGGYTF.

This clone came up a few times. The rearrangement joins TRBV18 to TRBJ2-7; possible D gene TRBD2, 6 bases. Trimming took 2 bases from V and 4 from J, leaving 15 bases between them. Germline V gene lookup returns CDR1 KGHSH and CDR2 LQKENI. The CDR3 runs to 15 residues. The CDR3 spells CASSPLQAGTYEQYF. In DNA, the CDR3 is TGTGCCAGCTCACCATTACAGGCCGGGACTTACGAGCAGTACTTC.

The gene calls are TRBV19 and TRBJ2-2; weak D call: TRBD2 (6 bases). The germline V gene encodes CDR1 LNHDA and CDR2 SQIVND (reference sequence). CDR3 length: 14 amino acids. V was clipped by 2 bases and J by 4 bases, with 8 bases between them. CDR3 DNA sequence: TGTGCCAGTAGTATATATAGCGGCACCGGGGAGCTGTTTTTT. Protein: CASSIYSGTGELFF. Variable domain in full (rest from reference TRBV19 and TRBJ2-2): DGGITQSPKYLFRKEGQNVTLSCEQNLNHDAMYWYRQDPGQGLRLIYYSQIVNDFQKGDIAEGYSVSREKKESFPLTVTSAQKNPTAFYLCASSIYSGTGELFFGEGSRLTVL.

The chain is built from TRBV5-1 and TRBJ1-2; 7 bases agree with TRBD1. V lost 7 bases and J lost 2; bases outside the gene matches: 14. The germline CDR1 and CDR2 sequences are SGHRS and YFSETQ. The CDR3 has 16 residues. Here the CDR3 DNA reads TGCGCCAGCGGGTCGGGGGAGACAGGGTCCAACTATGGCTACACCTTC. Amino acids: CASGSGETGSNYGYTF.